The T cell receptor beta chain described here comes from a study of Graves' ophthalmopathy and Graves' hyperthyroidism. Study-level points and caveats: Blood also carried most expanded thyroid clonotypes exceeding 0.001 frequency.

The CDR3 is 10 residues long. The germline V and J ends were trimmed by 7 bases and 5 bases, with 8 bases remaining between them. The germline gives CDR1 SQVTM, CDR2 ANQGSEA. A word on this clonotype: Its antigen is undetermined.

As the template, RNA transcripts were used to amplify TCR beta CDR3 regions. RT-PCR in the first round used HTBI primers; a second-round multiplex PCR followed. TCRdb itself ran the multiplex PCR reads through MiXCR, one entry per CDR3 protein. The sample contains 600,000 to 700,000 distinct CDR3 sequences, roughly 41% of which appear only once. The clonotype was recovered from an adult man with Graves' ophthalmopathy. Specimen: peripheral blood. J is TRBJ1-1 and V is TRBV29-1; D gene unclear. The CDR3 nucleotides read TGCAGCGCATCCGGGACTGAAGCTTTCTTT. Translating it yields CSASGTEAFF.